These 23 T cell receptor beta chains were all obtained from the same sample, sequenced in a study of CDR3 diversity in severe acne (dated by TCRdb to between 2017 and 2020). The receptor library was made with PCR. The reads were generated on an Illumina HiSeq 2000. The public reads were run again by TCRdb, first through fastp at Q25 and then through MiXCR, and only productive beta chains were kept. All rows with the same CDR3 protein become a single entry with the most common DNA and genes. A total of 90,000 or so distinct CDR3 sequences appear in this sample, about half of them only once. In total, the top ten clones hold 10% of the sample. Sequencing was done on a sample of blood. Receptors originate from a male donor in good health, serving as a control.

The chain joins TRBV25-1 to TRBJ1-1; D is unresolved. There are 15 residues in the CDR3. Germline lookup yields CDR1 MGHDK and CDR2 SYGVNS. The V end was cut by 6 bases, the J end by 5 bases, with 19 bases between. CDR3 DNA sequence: TGTGCCAGCAGCGGAAGGGCAGCCCCACCGACTGAAGCTTTCTTT. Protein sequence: CASSGRAAPPTEAFF.

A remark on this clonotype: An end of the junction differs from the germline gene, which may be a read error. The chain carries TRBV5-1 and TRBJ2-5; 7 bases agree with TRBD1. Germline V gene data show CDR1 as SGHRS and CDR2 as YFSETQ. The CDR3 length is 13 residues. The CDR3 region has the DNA TGCGCCGGCAGCTTGCAGGGGGAAGAGACCCAGTACTTC. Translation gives CAGSLQGEETQYF.

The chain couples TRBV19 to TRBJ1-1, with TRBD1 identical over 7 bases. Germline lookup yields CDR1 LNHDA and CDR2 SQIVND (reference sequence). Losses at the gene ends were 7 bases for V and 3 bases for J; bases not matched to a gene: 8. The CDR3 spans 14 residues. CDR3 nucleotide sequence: TGTGCCAGTATTGACAGAGGGGGCGACACTGAAGCTTTCTTT. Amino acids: CASIDRGGDTEAFF.

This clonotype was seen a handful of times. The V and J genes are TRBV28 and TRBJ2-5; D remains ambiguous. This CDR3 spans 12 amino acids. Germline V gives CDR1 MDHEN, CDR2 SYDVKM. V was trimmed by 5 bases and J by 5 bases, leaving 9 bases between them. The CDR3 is CASSVRRETQYF. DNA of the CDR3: TGTGCCAGCAGTGTTAGAAGGGAGACCCAGTACTTC.

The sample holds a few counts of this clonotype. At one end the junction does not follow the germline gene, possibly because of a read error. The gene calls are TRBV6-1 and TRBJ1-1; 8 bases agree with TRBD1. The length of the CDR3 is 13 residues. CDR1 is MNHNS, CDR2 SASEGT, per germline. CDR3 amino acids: CASSSGQGGRKGF. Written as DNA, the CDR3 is TGTGCCAGCAGTTCCGGACAGGGAGGTAGAAAGGGCTTT.

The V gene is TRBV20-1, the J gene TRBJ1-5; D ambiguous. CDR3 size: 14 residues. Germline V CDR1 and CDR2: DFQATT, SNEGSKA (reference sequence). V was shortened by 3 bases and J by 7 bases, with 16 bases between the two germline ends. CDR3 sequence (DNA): TGCAGTGCTAGTGAGGGCCGGACCGGACAGCCCCAGCATTTT. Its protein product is CSASEGRTGQPQHF.

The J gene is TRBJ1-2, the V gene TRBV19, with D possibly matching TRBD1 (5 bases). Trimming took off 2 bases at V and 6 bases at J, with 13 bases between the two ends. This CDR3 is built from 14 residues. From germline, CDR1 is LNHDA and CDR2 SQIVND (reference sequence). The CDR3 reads CASSIRAGIDGYTF. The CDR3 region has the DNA TGTGCCAGTAGTATAAGGGCAGGGATAGATGGCTACACCTTC.

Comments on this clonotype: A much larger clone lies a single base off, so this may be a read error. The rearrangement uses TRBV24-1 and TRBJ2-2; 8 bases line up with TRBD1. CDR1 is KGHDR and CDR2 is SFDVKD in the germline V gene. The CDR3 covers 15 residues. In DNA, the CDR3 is TGTACCACCACGGGGGACAGGCCCAACACCGGGGAGCTGTTTTTT. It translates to CTTTGDRPNTGELFF.

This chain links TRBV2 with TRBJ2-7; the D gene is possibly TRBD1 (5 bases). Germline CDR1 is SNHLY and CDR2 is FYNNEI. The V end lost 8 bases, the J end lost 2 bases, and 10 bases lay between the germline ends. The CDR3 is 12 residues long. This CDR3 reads CASQDRTYEQYF. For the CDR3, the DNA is TGTGCCAGCCAAGACAGAACCTACGAGCAGTACTTC.

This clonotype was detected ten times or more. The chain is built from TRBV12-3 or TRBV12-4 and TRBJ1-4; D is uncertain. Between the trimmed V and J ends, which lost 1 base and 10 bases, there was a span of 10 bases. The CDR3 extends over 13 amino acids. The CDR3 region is CASSLGVWGKLFF. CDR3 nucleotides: TGTGCCAGCAGTTTAGGGGTGTGGGGAAAACTGTTTTTT.

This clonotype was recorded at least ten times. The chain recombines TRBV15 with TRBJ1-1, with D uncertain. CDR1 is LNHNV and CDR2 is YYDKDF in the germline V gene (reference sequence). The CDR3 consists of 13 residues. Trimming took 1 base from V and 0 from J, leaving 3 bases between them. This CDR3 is CATSRVVNTEAFF. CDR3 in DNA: TGTGCCACCAGCAGAGTGGTGAACACTGAAGCTTTCTTT.

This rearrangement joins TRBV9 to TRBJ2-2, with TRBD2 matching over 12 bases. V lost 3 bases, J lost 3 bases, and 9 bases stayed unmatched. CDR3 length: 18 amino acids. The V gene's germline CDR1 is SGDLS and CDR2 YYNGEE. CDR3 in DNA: TGTGCCAGCAGCGCCCCGACTAGCGGGGGATCGGACACCGGGGAGCTGTTTTTT. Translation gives CASSAPTSGGSDTGELFF.

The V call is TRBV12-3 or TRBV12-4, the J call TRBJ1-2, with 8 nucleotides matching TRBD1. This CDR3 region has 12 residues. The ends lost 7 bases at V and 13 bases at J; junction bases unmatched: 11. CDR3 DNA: TGTGCCAGCACCCGGTATTGGACAGGGTTCACCTTC. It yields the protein CASTRYWTGFTF.

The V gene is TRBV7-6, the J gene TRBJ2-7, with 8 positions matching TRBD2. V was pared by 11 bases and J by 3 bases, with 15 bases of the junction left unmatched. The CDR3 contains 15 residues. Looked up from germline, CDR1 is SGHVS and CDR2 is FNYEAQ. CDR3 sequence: CAPSREGKDGYEQYF. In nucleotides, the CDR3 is TGTGCCCCCAGTCGGGAGGGTAAAGATGGCTACGAGCAGTACTTC. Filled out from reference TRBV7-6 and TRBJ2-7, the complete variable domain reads GAGVSQSPRYKVTKRGQDVALRCDPISGHVSLYWYRQALGQGPEFLTYFNYEAQQDKSGLPNDRFSAERPEGSISTLTIQRTEQRDSAMYRCAPSREGKDGYEQYFGPGTRLTVT.

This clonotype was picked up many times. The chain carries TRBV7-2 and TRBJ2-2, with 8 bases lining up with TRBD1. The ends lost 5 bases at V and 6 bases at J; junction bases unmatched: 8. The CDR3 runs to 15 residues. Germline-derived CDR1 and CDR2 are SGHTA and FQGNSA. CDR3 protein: CASSILQGGSGELFF. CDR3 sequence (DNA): TGTGCCAGCAGCATACTACAGGGGGGCTCCGGGGAGCTGTTTTTT.

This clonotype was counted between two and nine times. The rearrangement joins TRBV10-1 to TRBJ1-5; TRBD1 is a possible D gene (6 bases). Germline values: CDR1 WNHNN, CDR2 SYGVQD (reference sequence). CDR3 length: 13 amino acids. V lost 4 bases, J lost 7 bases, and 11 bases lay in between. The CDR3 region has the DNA TGCGCCAGCAGTGGACAGGTAGGCCAGCCCCAGCATTTT. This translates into CASSGQVGQPQHF.

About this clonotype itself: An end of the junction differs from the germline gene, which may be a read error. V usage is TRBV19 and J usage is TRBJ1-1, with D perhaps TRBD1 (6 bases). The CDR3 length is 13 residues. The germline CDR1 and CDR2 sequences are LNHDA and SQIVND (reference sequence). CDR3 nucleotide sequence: TGTGCCAGTCACCACAGGGATAACACTGAAGCTTCCTTT. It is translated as CASHHRDNTEASF.

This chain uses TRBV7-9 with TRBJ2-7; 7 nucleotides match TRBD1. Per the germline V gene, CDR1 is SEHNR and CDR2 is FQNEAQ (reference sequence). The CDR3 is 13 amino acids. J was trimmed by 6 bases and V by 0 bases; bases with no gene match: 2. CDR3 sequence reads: CASSLAQGFEQYF. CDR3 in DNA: TGTGCCAGCAGCTTAGCACAGGGGTTCGAGCAGTACTTC. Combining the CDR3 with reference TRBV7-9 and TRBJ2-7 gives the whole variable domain DTGVSQNPRHKITKRGQNVTFRCDPISEHNRLYWYRQTLGQGPEFLTYFQNEAQLEKSRLLSDRFSAERPKGSFSTLEIQRTEQGDSAMYLCASSLAQGFEQYFGPGTRLTVT.

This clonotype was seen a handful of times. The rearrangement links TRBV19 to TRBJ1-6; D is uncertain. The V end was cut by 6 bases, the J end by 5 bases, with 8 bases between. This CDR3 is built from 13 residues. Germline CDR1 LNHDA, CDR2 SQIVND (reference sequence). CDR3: CASSEMNNSPLHF. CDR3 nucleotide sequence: TGTGCCAGTAGCGAGATGAATAATTCACCCCTCCACTTT.

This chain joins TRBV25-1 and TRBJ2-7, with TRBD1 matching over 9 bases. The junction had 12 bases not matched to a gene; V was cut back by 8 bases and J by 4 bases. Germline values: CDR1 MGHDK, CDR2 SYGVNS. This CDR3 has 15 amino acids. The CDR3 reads CASPRGTGFLYEQYF. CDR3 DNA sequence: TGTGCCAGCCCCCGAGGGACAGGGTTTTTGTACGAGCAGTACTTC.

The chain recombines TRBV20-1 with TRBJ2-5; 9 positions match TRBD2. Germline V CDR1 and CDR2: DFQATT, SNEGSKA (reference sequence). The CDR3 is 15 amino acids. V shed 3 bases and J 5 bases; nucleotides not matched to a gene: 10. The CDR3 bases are TGCAGTGCTAGTCTCGGTAGCGGGGGAGGGGAGACCCAGTACTTC. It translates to CSASLGSGGGETQYF.

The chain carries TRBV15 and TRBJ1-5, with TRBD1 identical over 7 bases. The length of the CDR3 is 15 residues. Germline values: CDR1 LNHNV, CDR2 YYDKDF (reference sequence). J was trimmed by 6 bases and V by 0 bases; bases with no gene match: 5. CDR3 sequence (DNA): TGTGCCACCAGCAGAGACCCCAGGGGGGGTCAGCCCCAGCATTTT. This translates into CATSRDPRGGQPQHF.

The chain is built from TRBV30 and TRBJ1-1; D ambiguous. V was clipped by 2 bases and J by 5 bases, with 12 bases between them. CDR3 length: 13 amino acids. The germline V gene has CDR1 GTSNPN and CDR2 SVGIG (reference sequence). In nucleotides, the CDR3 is TGTGCCTGGAGTAGGTATGGTGGGACTGAAGCTTTCTTT. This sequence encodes CAWSRYGGTEAFF.